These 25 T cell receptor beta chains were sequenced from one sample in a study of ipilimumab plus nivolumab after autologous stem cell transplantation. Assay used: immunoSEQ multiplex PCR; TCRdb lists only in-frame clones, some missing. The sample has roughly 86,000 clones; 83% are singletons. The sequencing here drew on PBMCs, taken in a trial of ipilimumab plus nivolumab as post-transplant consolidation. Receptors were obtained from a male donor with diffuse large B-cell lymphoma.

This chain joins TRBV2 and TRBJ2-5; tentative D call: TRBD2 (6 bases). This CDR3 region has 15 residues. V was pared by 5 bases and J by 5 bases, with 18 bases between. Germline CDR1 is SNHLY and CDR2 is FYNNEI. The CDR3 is CASSKSPDYLETQYF. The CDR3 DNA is TGTGCCAGCAGTAAAAGCCCGGACTACTTGGAGACCCAGTACTTC.

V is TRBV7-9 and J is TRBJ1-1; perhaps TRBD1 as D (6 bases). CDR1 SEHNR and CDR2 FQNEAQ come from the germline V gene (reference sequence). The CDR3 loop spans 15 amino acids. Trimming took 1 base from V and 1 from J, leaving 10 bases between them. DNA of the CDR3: TGTGCCAGCAGCTTAGTCGCAGGGGCGAACACTGAAGCTTTCTTT. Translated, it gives CASSLVAGANTEAFF.

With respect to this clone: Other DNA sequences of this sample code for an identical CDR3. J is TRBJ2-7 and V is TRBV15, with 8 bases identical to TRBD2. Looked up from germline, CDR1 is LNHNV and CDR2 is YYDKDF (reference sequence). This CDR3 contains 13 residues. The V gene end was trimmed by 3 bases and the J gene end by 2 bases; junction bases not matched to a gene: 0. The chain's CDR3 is CATSRRGAYEQYF. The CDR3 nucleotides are TGTGCCACCAGCAGGCGGGGGGCCTACGAGCAGTACTTC.

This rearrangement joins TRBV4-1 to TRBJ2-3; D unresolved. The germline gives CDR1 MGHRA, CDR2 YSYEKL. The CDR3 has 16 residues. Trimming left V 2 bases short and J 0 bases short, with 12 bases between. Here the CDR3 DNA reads TGCGCCAGCAGCCAAATAGCAAGCCTTAGCACAGATACGCAGTATTTT. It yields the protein CASSQIASLSTDTQYF.

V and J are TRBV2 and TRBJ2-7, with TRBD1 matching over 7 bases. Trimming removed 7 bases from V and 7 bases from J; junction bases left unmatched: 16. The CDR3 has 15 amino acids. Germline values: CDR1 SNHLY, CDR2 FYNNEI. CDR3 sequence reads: CASTNDRAAGVEQYF. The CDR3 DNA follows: TGTGCCAGCACAAACGACAGGGCCGCCGGTGTGGAGCAGTACTTC.

In DNA, the CDR3 is TGTGCCAGCAGCACAAGGGACAGGGCAAAAGGGTACACCTTC. Its protein product is CASSTRDRAKGYTF. V gene TRBV7-2 combines with J gene TRBJ1-2, with 9 bases lining up with TRBD1. The germline V gene encodes CDR1 SGHTA and CDR2 FQGNSA. The CDR3 has 14 amino acids. The J segment lost 11 bases and the V segment lost 5 bases, leaving 12 bases of the junction unmatched.

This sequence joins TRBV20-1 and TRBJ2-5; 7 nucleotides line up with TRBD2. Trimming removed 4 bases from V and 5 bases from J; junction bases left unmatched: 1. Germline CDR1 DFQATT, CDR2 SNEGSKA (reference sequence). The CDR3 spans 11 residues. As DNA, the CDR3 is TGCAGTGCTATTAGCGGGGAGACCCAGTACTTC. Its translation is CSAISGETQYF.

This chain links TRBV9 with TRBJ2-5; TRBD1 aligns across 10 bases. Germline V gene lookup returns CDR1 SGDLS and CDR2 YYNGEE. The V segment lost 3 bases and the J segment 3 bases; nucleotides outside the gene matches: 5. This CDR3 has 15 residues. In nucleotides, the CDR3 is TGTGCCAGCAGCGCCCGGGACAGGGGTGAAGAGACCCAGTACTTC. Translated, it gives CASSARDRGEETQYF.

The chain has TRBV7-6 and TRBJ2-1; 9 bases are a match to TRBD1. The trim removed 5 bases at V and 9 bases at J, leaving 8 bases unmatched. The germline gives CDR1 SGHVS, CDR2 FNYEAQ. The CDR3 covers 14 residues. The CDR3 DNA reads TGTGCCAGCAGCGAACAGGGGGCGCTGGGTGAGCAGTTCTTC. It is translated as CASSEQGALGEQFF.

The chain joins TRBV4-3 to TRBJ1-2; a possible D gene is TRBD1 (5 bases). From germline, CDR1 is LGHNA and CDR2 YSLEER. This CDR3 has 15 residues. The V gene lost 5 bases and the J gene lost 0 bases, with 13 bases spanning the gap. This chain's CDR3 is CASSATRDANYGYTF. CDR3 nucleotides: TGCGCCAGCAGCGCTACCAGGGATGCTAACTATGGCTACACCTTC.

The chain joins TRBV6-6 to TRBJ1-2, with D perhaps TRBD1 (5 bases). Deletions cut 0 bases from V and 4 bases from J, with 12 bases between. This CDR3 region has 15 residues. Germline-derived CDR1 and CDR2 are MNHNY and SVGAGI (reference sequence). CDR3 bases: TGTGCCAGCAGTTACTCGGCAGGGTGGGTCTATGGCTACACCTTC. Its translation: CASSYSAGWVYGYTF.

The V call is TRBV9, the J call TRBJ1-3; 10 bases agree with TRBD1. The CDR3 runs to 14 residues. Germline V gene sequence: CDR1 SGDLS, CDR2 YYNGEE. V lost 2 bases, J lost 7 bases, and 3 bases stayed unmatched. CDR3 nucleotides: TGTGCCAGCAGCGTGGGACAGGGGATTAACACCATATATTTT. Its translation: CASSVGQGINTIYF.

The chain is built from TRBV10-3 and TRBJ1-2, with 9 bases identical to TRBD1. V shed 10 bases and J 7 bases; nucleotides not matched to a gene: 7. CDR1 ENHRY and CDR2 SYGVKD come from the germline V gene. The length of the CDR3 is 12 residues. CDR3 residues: CATTDRGGGYTF. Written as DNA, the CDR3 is TGTGCCACCACCGACAGGGGGGGTGGCTACACCTTC.

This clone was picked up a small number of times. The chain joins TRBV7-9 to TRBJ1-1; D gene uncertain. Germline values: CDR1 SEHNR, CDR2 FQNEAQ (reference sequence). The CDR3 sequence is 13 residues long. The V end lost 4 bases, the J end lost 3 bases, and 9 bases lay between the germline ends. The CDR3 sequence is CASSSEGHTEAFF. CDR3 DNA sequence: TGTGCCAGCAGCTCAGAAGGACACACTGAAGCTTTCTTT. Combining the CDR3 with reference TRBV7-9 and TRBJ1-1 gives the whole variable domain DTGVSQNPRHKITKRGQNVTFRCDPISEHNRLYWYRQTLGQGPEFLTYFQNEAQLEKSRLLSDRFSAERPKGSFSTLEIQRTEQGDSAMYLCASSSEGHTEAFFGQGTRLTVV.

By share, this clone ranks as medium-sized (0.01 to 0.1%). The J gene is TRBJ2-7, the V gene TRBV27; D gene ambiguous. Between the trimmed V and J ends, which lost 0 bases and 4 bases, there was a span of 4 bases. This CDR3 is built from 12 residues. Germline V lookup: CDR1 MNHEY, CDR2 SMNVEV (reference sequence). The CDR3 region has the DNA TGTGCCAGCAGTTTATCGGGGTACGAGCAGTACTTC. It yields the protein CASSLSGYEQYF.

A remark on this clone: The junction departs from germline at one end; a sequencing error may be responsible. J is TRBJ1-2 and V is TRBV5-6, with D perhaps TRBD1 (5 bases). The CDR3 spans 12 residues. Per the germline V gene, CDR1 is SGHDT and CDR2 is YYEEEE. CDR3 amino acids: CASRTANYGYIF. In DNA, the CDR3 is TGTGCCAGCAGGACAGCGAACTATGGCTACATCTTC.

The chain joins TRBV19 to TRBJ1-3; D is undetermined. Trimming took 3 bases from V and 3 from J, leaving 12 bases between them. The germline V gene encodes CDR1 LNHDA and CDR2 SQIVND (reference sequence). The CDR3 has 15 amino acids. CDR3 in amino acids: CASSISRGYGNTIYF. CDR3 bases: TGTGCCAGTAGTATCAGTCGAGGTTATGGAAACACCATATATTTT.

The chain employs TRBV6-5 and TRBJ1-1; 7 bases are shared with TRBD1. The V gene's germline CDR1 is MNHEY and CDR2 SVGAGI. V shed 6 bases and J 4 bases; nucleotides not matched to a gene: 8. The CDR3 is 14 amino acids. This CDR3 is CASRDHRGSTEAFF. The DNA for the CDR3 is TGTGCCAGCAGGGATCACAGGGGAAGCACTGAAGCTTTCTTT.

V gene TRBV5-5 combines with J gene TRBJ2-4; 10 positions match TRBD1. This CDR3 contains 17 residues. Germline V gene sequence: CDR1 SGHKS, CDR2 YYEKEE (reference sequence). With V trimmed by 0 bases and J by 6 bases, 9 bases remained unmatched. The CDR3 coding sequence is TGTGCCAGCAGCTTGGCCGGCCCGACAGGGGGCGCAAACATTCAGTACTTC. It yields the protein CASSLAGPTGGANIQYF. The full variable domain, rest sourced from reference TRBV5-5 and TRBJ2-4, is DAGVTQSPTHLIKTRGQQVTLRCSPISGHKSVSWYQQVLGQGPQFIFQYYEKEERGRGNFPDRFSARQFPNYSSELNVNALLLGDSALYLCASSLAGPTGGANIQYFGAGTRLSVL.

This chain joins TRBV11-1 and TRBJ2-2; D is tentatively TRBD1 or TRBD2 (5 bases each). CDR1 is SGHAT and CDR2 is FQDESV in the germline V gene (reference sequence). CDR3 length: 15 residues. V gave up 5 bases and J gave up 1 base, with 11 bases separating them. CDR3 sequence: CASSGGTENTGELFF. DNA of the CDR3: TGTGCCAGCAGCGGTGGGACGGAGAACACCGGGGAGCTGTTTTTT.

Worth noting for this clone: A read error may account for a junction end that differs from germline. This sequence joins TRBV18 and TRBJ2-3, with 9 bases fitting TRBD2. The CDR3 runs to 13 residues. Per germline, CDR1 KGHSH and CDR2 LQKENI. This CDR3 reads CASSPQVSRTSVF. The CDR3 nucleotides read TGTGCCAGCTCACCACAGGTCTCGAGGACTAGCGTATTT.

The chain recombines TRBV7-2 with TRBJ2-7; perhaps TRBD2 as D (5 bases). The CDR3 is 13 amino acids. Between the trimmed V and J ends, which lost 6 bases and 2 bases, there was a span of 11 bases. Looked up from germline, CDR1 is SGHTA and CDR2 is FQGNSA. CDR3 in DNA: TGTGCCAGCAGTCGCAGCGGTGCCTACGAGCAGTACTTC. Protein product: CASSRSGAYEQYF.

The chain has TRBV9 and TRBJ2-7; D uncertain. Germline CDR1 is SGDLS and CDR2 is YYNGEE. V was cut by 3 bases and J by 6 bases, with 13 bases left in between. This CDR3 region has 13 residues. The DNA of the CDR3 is TGTGCCAGCAGCGAACAGACCTGGGGCGAGCAGTACTTC. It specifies CASSEQTWGEQYF. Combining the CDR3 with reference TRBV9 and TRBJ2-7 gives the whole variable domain DSGVTQTPKHLITATGQRVTLRCSPRSGDLSVYWYQQSLDQGLQFLIQYYNGEERAKGNILERFSAQQFPDLHSELNLSSLELGDSALYFCASSEQTWGEQYFGPGTRLTVT.

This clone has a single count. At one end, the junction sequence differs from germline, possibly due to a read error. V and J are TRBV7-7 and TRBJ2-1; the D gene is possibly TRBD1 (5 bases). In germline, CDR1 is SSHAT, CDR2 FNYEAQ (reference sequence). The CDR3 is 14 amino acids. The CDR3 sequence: CASSPKGPYNEQFF. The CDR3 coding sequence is TGTGCTAGCAGCCCAAAGGGGCCCTACAATGAGCAGTTCTTC.

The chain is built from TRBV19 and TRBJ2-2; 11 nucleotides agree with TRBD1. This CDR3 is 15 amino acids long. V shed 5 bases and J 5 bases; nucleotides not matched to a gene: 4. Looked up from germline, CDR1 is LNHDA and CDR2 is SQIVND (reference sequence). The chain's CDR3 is CASSPGTGGTGELFF. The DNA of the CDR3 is TGTGCCAGTAGTCCAGGGACAGGGGGGACCGGGGAGCTGTTTTTT.